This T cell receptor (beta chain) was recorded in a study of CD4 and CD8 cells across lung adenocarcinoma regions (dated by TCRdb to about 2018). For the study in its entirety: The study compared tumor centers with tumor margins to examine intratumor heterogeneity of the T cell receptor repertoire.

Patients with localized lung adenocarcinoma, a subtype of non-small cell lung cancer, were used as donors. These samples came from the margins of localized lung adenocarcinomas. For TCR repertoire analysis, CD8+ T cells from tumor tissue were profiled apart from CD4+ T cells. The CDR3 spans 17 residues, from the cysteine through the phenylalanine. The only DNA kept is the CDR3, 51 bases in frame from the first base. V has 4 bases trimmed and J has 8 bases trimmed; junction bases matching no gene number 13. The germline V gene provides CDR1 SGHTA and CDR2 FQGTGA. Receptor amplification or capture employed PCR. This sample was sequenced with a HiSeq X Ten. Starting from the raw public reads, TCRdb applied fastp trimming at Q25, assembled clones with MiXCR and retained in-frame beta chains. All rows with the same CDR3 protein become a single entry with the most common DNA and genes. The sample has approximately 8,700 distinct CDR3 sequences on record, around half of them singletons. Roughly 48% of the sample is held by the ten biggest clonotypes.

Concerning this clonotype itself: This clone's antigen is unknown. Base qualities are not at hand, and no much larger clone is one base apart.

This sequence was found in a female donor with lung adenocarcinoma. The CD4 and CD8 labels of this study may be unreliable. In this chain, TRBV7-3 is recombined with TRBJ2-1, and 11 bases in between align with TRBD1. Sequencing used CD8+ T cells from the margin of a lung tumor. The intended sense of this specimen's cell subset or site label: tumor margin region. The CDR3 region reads CASSYTGTGGAGDEQFF. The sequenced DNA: TGTGCCAGCAGCTATACCGGGACAGGGGGTGCTGGCGATGAGCAGTTCTTC. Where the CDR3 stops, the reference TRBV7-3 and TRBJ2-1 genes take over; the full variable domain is GAGVSQTPSNKVTEKGKYVELRCDPISGHTALYWYRQSLGQGPEFLIYFQGTGAADDSGLPNDRFFAVRPEGSVSTLKIQRTERGDSAVYLCASSYTGTGGAGDEQFFGPGTRLTVL.